Listed here are 29 T cell receptor beta chains from one sample, sequenced in a study of cytotoxic CD8 clonotypes in ibrutinib-treated CLL. The data were produced by immunoSEQ multiplex PCR, yet TCRdb's version contains in-frame clones alone and is incomplete. Of some 350,000 clones in the sample, over 60% were seen once. The specimen comprised PBMCs, sampled after 36 months of ibrutinib treatment. The source is a human donor with chronic lymphocytic leukemia.

This chain uses TRBV4-1 with TRBJ2-7; D might be TRBD2 (6 bases). The CDR3 consists of 14 residues. Trimming stripped 1 base from V and 3 bases from J, with 10 bases between. Germline CDR1 reads MGHRA; CDR2 reads YSYEKL. CDR3 residues: CASSQVYSGYEQYF. DNA of the CDR3: TGCGCCAGCAGCCAAGTTTATAGCGGCTACGAGCAGTACTTC.

The sample holds one count of this clone. The genes are TRBV6-7 and TRBJ2-7; 7 bases agree with TRBD2. TRBV6-7 is designated an ORF whose function remains uncertain. The CDR3 has 13 amino acids. Losses at the gene ends were 5 bases for V and 4 bases for J; bases not matched to a gene: 5. The CDR3 nucleotides are TGTGCCAGCAGTCGCAGACTAGCTTACGAGCAGTACTTC. It yields the protein CASSRRLAYEQYF.

In its sample, this clone was seen a few times. The V gene is TRBV6-5, the J gene TRBJ1-6, with 9 nucleotides matching TRBD1. V was clipped by 6 bases and J by 7 bases; unmatched bases: 7. The germline V gene encodes CDR1 MNHEY and CDR2 SVGAGI. The CDR3 is 15 residues long. The CDR3 here is CASRTTGGANSPLHF. In nucleotides, the CDR3 is TGTGCCAGCAGGACGACAGGGGGAGCGAATTCACCCCTCCACTTT.

The rearrangement links TRBV27 to TRBJ2-7; tentatively, D is TRBD1 or TRBD2 (5 bases each). The V end was cut by 1 base, the J end by 6 bases, with 7 bases between. CDR3 length equals 12 residues. CDR1 and CDR2 from the germline V gene are MNHEY and SMNVEV (reference sequence). The CDR3: CASSLFGTEQYF. DNA of the CDR3: TGTGCCAGCAGTTTATTCGGGACCGAGCAGTACTTC.

This rearrangement joins TRBV7-3 to TRBJ1-2; TRBD1 agrees at 9 bases. After removal of 5 bases from V and 7 bases from J, the junction contained 11 bases not matched to a gene. This CDR3 is built from 15 residues. Per the germline V gene, CDR1 is SGHTA and CDR2 is FQGTGA. This chain's CDR3 is CASSPRPGQGAGYTF. CDR3 bases: TGTGCCAGCAGCCCCCGGCCGGGACAGGGTGCTGGCTACACCTTC.

The chain combines TRBV5-1 with TRBJ2-5, with D perhaps matching TRBD1 or TRBD2 (5 bases each). The CDR3 totals 14 residues. Germline V gene lookup returns CDR1 SGHRS and CDR2 YFSETQ. V was pared by 5 bases and J by 2 bases, with 13 bases between. The CDR3 here is CASRAGTSQETQYF. In DNA, the CDR3 is TGCGCCAGCAGAGCCGGGACCTCTCAAGAGACCCAGTACTTC. Full variable domain (remainder filled in from reference TRBV5-1 and TRBJ2-5): KAGVTQTPRYLIKTRGQQVTLSCSPISGHRSVSWYQQTPGQGLQFLFEYFSETQRNKGNFPGRFSGRQFSNSRSEMNVSTLELGDSALYLCASRAGTSQETQYFGPGTRLLVL.

Here the CDR3 reads CASSESWQEAFF. The CDR3 DNA reads as TGTGCCAGCAGTGAATCGTGGCAGGAAGCTTTCTTT. The chain carries TRBV2 and TRBJ1-1; D remains unclear. Trimming cost V 2 bases and J 8 bases, with 9 bases left between them. The CDR3 loop spans 12 amino acids. Germline V gene data show CDR1 as SNHLY and CDR2 as FYNNEI.

The V call is TRBV27, the J call TRBJ1-1, with no clear D. The germline CDR1 and CDR2 sequences are MNHEY and SMNVEV (reference sequence). The CDR3 has 13 amino acids. Trimming pared 2 bases from V and 0 bases from J, leaving 4 bases between. CDR3 sequence: CASSLSMNTEAFF. The CDR3 DNA follows: TGTGCCAGCAGTTTAAGCATGAACACTGAAGCTTTCTTT.

The V call is TRBV5-1, the J call TRBJ1-3; 7 nucleotides match TRBD1. The CDR3 covers 14 residues. With 0 bases clipped from V and 3 bases from J, the junction kept 0 bases outside the gene matches. Germline V gives CDR1 SGHRS, CDR2 YFSETQ. The DNA of the CDR3 is TGCGCCAGCAGCTTGGGACAGGGTGGAAACACCATATATTTT. This translates into CASSLGQGGNTIYF.

In its sample, this clone was seen a few times. The gene calls are TRBV6-6 and TRBJ1-5, with D uncertain. Germline assignment: CDR1 MNHNY and CDR2 SVGAGI (reference sequence). V was clipped by 0 bases and J by 0 bases, with 9 bases between them. The CDR3 runs 16 residues. The CDR3 is CASSYSVRHSNQPQHF. CDR3 DNA sequence: TGTGCCAGCAGTTACTCGGTGCGACATAGCAATCAGCCCCAGCATTTT.

V usage is TRBV9 and J usage is TRBJ2-3; the D gene could be TRBD1 or TRBD2 (5 bases each). V was trimmed by 0 bases and J by 11 bases, leaving 13 bases between them. This CDR3 is 13 amino acids long. Germline values: CDR1 SGDLS, CDR2 YYNGEE. CDR3 DNA sequence: TGTGCCAGCAGCGTAGGAGGGGATTGGTTGCAGTATTTT. Protein product: CASSVGGDWLQYF.

The chain is built from TRBV4-2 and TRBJ1-3; D is perhaps TRBD1 (5 bases). This CDR3 contains 15 residues. Trimming removed 1 base from V and 0 bases from J, with 7 bases in between. Germline lookup yields CDR1 LGHNA and CDR2 YNFKEQ. Here the CDR3 reads CASSQGGSSGNTIYF. The CDR3 DNA reads TGTGCCAGCAGCCAAGGGGGGAGCTCTGGAAACACCATATATTTT.

This clone has only a few counts. The gene calls are TRBV27 and TRBJ2-7; 12 bases match TRBD2. J gave up 7 bases and V 5 bases, and 6 bases lay outside the gene matches. CDR1 and CDR2 (germline): MNHEY, SMNVEV (reference sequence). The CDR3 sequence is 14 residues long. The CDR3 loop is CASSPSSGRGEQYF. In DNA, the CDR3 is TGTGCCAGCAGTCCCTCTAGCGGGAGGGGAGAGCAGTACTTC.

This chain connects TRBV6-1 to TRBJ1-2; 9 bases agree with TRBD1. Germline CDR1 reads MNHNS; CDR2 reads SASEGT. V was clipped by 4 bases and J by 7 bases; unmatched bases: 10. The CDR3 runs 15 residues. CDR3 protein: CASSADRGSDGGYTF. CDR3 DNA: TGTGCCAGCAGTGCTGACAGGGGGAGTGATGGTGGCTACACCTTC.

This clone showed up just a few times. V gene TRBV10-2 combines with J gene TRBJ2-3; weak D call: TRBD2 (6 bases). Germline V gives CDR1 WSHSY, CDR2 SAAADI. CDR3 length: 13 amino acids. Deletions cut 10 bases from V and 4 bases from J, with 15 bases between. The CDR3 DNA sequence: TGCGCCACCAGACCACCGGGAGCAGATACGCAGTATTTT. Translated: CATRPPGADTQYF.

The chain links TRBV7-9 to TRBJ2-3; 8 bases line up with TRBD1. The CDR3 is made up of 16 amino acids. V trimming: 1 base; J trimming: 2 bases; junction bases outside the gene matches: 5. From germline, CDR1 is SEHNR and CDR2 FQNEAQ (reference sequence). CDR3 loop: CASSLGDRGHTDTQYF. In DNA, the CDR3 is TGTGCCAGCAGCTTAGGCGACAGGGGTCACACAGATACGCAGTATTTT.

The rearrangement links TRBV6-5 to TRBJ2-7; TRBD1 matches 7 bases. The CDR3 runs to 15 residues. V trimming: 7 bases; J trimming: 2 bases; junction bases outside the gene matches: 11. Germline CDR1 reads MNHEY; CDR2 reads SVGAGI. The CDR3 coding sequence is TGTGCCAGCAAGAGGGACGGGACAGTTACCTACGAGCAGTACTTC. Encoded protein: CASKRDGTVTYEQYF.

The rearrangement uses TRBV7-2 and TRBJ1-2, with TRBD1 identical over 9 bases. The ends lost 6 bases at V and 2 bases at J; junction bases unmatched: 4. The CDR3 covers 14 residues. Germline CDR1 reads SGHTA; CDR2 reads FQGNSA. The CDR3 nucleotides are TGTGCCAGCAGTAGACAGGGGGGAAACTATGGCTACACCTTC. Its protein product is CASSRQGGNYGYTF.

This clone has just a few counts. The chain joins TRBV28 to TRBJ1-4; D is uncertain. This CDR3 contains 13 residues. The ends were cut back, 6 bases at V and 0 bases at J, with 5 bases in the middle. In germline, CDR1 is MDHEN, CDR2 SYDVKM. The CDR3 spells CASRRSTNEKLFF. The DNA of the CDR3 is TGTGCCAGCAGAAGATCAACTAATGAAAAACTGTTTTTT.

V gene TRBV9 combines with J gene TRBJ1-5; maybe TRBD1 (6 bases). V was trimmed by 5 bases and J by 7 bases, leaving 19 bases between them. CDR1 is SGDLS and CDR2 is YYNGEE in the germline V gene. There are 15 residues in the CDR3. The CDR3 region is CASSLLVRTEQPQHF. CDR3 coding DNA: TGTGCCAGCAGTCTTTTAGTTAGGACAGAACAGCCCCAGCATTTT.

This clone was seen a handful of times. The chain recombines TRBV7-9 with TRBJ1-3; TRBD1 might be the D (5 bases). The V and J ends lost 3 bases and 0 bases respectively, with 12 bases between them. The V gene's germline CDR1 is SEHNR and CDR2 FQNEAQ (reference sequence). This CDR3 spans 16 amino acids. In nucleotides, the CDR3 is TGTGCCAGCAGCTTCTCGGACAAGAGCTCTGGAAACACCATATATTTT. It specifies CASSFSDKSSGNTIYF.

The V gene is TRBV9, the J gene TRBJ2-5, with no clear D. The ends were cut back, 2 bases at V and 1 base at J, with 18 bases in the middle. Germline V gene data show CDR1 as SGDLS and CDR2 as YYNGEE. The CDR3 covers 17 residues. The CDR3 is CASSVRYGPHTQETQYF. DNA for the CDR3: TGTGCCAGCAGCGTCCGATATGGACCGCACACCCAAGAGACCCAGTACTTC.

The genes are TRBV5-1 and TRBJ2-5; perhaps TRBD2 as D (6 bases). Trimming cost V 2 bases and J 2 bases, with 19 bases left between them. The germline gives CDR1 SGHRS, CDR2 YFSETQ. CDR3 length: 17 residues. In DNA form, the CDR3 reads TGCGCCAGCAGCTTATATCAGCGGGCTTCTTATCAAGAGACCCAGTACTTC. This codes for CASSLYQRASYQETQYF.

V gene TRBV11-3 combines with J gene TRBJ2-3; D perhaps matches TRBD2 (5 bases). Germline assignment: CDR1 SGHNT and CDR2 YENEEA. The CDR3 has 15 amino acids. The germline V and J ends were trimmed by 1 base and 4 bases, with 12 bases remaining between them. This CDR3 is CASSLGQIGADTQYF. Written as DNA, the CDR3 is TGTGCCAGCAGCTTAGGACAAATCGGGGCAGATACGCAGTATTTT. Full variable domain (rest looked up from reference TRBV11-3 and TRBJ2-3): EAGVVQSPRYKIIEKKQPVAFWCNPISGHNTLYWYLQNLGQGPELLIRYENEEAVDDSQLPKDRFSAERLKGVDSTLKIQPAELGDSAVYLCASSLGQIGADTQYFGPGTRLTVL.

This clone was counted only a few times. Different DNA sequences within this sample yield the same CDR3. The chain carries TRBV5-1 and TRBJ2-7, with D maybe TRBD2 (6 bases). Germline values: CDR1 SGHRS, CDR2 YFSETQ. Trimming cost V 4 bases and J 4 bases, with 9 bases left between them. The CDR3 has 12 amino acids. The CDR3: CASSSGGYEQYF. CDR3 nucleotide sequence: TGCGCCAGCAGCAGTGGGGGGTACGAGCAGTACTTC.

The chain employs TRBV9 and TRBJ1-4, with D possibly TRBD1 on 5 matching bases. The CDR3 is made up of 16 amino acids. V was shortened by 0 bases and J by 7 bases, with 16 bases between the two germline ends. Germline V gives CDR1 SGDLS, CDR2 YYNGEE. For the CDR3, the DNA is TGTGCCAGCAGCGTAGCGCAGGGAGTGGGGAGTGAAAAACTGTTTTTT. Translating it yields CASSVAQGVGSEKLFF.

This rearrangement joins TRBV5-1 to TRBJ2-5; D call uncertain. This CDR3 region has 13 residues. Trimming took 3 bases from V and 3 from J, leaving 9 bases between them. Germline V CDR1 and CDR2: SGHRS, YFSETQ. The CDR3 sequence: CASSWALEETQYF. The CDR3 DNA sequence: TGCGCCAGCAGCTGGGCCTTGGAAGAGACCCAGTACTTC.

The V gene is TRBV7-9, the J gene TRBJ1-2; 8 bases are a match to TRBD1. The CDR3 sequence is 14 residues long. CDR1 is SEHNR, CDR2 FQNEAQ, per germline (reference sequence). The V and J ends lost 5 bases and 6 bases, in that order; junction bases with no gene match: 8. This chain's CDR3 is CASSPGGIDNGYTF. DNA of the CDR3: TGTGCCAGCAGCCCAGGGGGCATAGATAATGGCTACACCTTC. The entire variable domain, with the rest obtained from reference TRBV7-9 and TRBJ1-2, is as follows: DTGVSQNPRHKITKRGQNVTFRCDPISEHNRLYWYRQTLGQGPEFLTYFQNEAQLEKSRLLSDRFSAERPKGSFSTLEIQRTEQGDSAMYLCASSPGGIDNGYTFGSGTRLTVV.

The chain uses TRBV10-1 and TRBJ2-7, with a tentative D call TRBD1 (6 bases). Trimming pared 5 bases from V and 3 bases from J, leaving 11 bases between. The germline gives CDR1 WNHNN, CDR2 SYGVQD (reference sequence). CDR3 size: 13 residues. In nucleotides, the CDR3 is TGCGCCAGCAGTCCTACAGGGATCTACGAGCAGTACTTC. Protein: CASSPTGIYEQYF.